The entry below gives a single TCR beta chain sequence along with its context. The antigen is undetermined. The data derive from a study of monozygotic twins with cystic fibrosis. Study summary: Libraries were built from 2.5 to 3 micrograms of fragmented DNA using approximately 16 PCR cycles.

This CDR3 has 16 residues. V was shortened by 4 bases and J by 0 bases, with 15 bases between the two germline ends. Germline loops: CDR1 SGHDN, CDR2 FVKESK. The study, taken as a whole, reports: J usage was most co-twin-similar in 8 of 16 pairs, V in 13.

Libraries were prepared by immunoSEQ multiplex PCR; TCRdb keeps only in-frame clonotypes and omits some of them. The sample has 22,000 or so clones; approximately 90% are singletons. Specimen: blood. This TCR was sampled from a woman aged 30 to 39 with cystic fibrosis. This sequence joins TRBV14 and TRBJ1-1; D possibly corresponds to TRBD1 (6 bases). The CDR3 reads CASSRLPDRVNTEAFF. CDR3 bases: TGTGCCAGCAGCCGGCTCCCGGACAGAGTGAACACTGAAGCTTTCTTT.